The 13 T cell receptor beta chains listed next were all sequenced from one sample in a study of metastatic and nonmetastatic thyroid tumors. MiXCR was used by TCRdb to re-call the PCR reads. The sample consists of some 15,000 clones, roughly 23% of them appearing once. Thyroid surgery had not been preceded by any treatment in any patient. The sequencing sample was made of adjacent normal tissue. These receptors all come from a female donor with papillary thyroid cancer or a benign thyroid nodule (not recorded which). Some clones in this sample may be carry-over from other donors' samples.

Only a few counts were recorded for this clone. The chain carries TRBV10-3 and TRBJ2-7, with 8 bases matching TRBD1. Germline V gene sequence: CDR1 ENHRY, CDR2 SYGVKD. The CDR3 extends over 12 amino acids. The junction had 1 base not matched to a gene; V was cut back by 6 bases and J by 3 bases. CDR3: CAIRGTGYEQYF. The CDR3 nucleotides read TGTGCCATCAGGGGGACAGGCTACGAGCAGTACTTC.

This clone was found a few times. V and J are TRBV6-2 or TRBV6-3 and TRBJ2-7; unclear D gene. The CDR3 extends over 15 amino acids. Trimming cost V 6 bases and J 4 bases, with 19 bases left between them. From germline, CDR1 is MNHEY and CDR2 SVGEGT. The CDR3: CASSIRATALYEQYF. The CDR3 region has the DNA TGTGCCAGCAGCATTAGGGCTACAGCATTATACGAGCAGTACTTC.

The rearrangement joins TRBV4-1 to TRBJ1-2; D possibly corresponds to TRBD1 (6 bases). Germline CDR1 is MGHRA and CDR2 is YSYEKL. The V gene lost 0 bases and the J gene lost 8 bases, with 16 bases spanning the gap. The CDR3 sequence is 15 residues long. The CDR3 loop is CASSQDQTGSNGYTF. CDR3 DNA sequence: TGCGCCAGCAGCCAAGATCAAACAGGGAGTAACGGCTACACCTTC.

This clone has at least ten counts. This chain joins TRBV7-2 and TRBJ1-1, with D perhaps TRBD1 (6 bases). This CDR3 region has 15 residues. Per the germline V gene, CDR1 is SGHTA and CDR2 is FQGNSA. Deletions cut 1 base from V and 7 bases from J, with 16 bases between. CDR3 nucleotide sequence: TGTGCCAGCAGCTTAGGATCGGGTTTACAGGGTGAAGCTTTCTTT. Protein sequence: CASSLGSGLQGEAFF.

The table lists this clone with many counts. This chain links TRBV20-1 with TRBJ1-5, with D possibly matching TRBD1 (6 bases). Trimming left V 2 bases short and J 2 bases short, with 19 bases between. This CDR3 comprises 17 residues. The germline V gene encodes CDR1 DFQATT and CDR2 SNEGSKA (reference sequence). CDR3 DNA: TGCAGTGCTAGAAGTCACAGGGTAAGGGATGGCAATCAGCCCCAGCATTTT. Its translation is CSARSHRVRDGNQPQHF.

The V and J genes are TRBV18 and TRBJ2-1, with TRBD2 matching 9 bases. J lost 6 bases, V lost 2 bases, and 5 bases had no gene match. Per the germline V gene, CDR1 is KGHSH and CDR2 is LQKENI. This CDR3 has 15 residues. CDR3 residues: CASSPLAGALNEQFF. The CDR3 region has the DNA TGTGCCAGCTCACCATTAGCGGGAGCTCTCAATGAGCAGTTCTTC.

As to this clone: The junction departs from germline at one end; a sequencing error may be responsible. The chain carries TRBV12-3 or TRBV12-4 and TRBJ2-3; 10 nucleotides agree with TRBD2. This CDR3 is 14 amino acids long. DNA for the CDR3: TGTGCCAGCAGTCTAGCGGGGGAAAGAGATACGCAGTATTTT. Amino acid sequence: CASSLAGERDTQYF.

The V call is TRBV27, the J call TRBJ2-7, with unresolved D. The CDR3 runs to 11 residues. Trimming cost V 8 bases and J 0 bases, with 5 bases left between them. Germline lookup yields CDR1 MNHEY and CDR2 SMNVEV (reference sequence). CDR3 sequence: CASSSSYEQYF. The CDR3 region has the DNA TGTGCCAGCTCTAGCTCCTACGAGCAGTACTTC.

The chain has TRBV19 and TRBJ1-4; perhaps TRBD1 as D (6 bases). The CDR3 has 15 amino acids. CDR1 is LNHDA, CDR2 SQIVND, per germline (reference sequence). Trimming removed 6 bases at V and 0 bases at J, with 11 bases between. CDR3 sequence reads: CASRGGPATNEKLFF. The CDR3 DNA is TGTGCCAGTAGGGGGGGGCCTGCAACTAATGAAAAACTGTTTTTT.

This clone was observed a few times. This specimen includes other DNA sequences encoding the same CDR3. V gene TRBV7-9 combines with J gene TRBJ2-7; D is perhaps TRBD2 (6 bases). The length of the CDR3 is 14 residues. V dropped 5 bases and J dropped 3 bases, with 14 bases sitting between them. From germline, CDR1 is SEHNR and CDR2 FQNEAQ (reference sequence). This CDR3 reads CASSPAGYNYEQYF. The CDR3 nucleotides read TGTGCCAGCAGCCCTGCGGGATACAACTACGAGCAGTACTTC.

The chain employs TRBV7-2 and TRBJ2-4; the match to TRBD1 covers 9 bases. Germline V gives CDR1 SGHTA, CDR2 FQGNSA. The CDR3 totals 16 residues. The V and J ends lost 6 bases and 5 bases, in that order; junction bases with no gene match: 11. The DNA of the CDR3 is TGTGCCAGCAGTCCCTCGGGGACAGGGAGCCAAAACATTCAGTACTTC. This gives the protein CASSPSGTGSQNIQYF. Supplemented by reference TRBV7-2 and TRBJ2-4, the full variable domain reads GAGVSQSPSNKVTEKGKDVELRCDPISGHTALYWYRQSLGQGLEFLIYFQGNSAPDKSGLPSDRFSAERTGGSVSTLTIQRTQQEDSAVYLCASSPSGTGSQNIQYFGAGTRLSVL.

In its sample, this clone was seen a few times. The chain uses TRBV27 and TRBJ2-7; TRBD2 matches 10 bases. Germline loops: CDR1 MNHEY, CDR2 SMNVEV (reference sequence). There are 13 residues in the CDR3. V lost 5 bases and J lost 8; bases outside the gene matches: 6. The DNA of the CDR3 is TGTGCCAGCAGTGTAGCGGGAGGCAGCAAGCAGTACTTC. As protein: CASSVAGGSKQYF.

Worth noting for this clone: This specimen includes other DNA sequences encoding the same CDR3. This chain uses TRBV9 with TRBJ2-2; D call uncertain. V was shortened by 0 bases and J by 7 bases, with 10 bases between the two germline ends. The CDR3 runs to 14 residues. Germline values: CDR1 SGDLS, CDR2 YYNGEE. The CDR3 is CASSVAKGGGELFF. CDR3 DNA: TGTGCCAGCAGCGTAGCTAAAGGCGGCGGGGAGCTGTTTTTT. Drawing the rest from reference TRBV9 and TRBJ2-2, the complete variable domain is DSGVTQTPKHLITATGQRVTLRCSPRSGDLSVYWYQQSLDQGLQFLIQYYNGEERAKGNILERFSAQQFPDLHSELNLSSLELGDSALYFCASSVAKGGGELFFGEGSRLTVL.